A selection of T cell receptor beta chains follows, all from one sample in a study of T cell responses to AZD1222 COVID-19 vaccine. This table comes from immunoSEQ multiplex PCR, and its TCRdb copy is limited to in-frame clones, with some not included. The data show about 120,000 clones, with about 93% seen just once and around 5% held by the top ten. Sequencing used peripheral blood, obtained 28 days after the second AZD1222 dose. These receptors were obtained from an adult who received the AZD1222 COVID-19 vaccine. Each CDR3 is given with its conserved first and last residue. D genes are given only for firm matches. Only part of the rows carry a size: once, few, many, or a class if the clone is expanded.

size: NA; J: TRBJ2-7; D: TRBD2; V: TRBV6-2/TRBV6-3; DNA: TGTGCCAGCAGTTTACTAGCGGGAAGGTCCTACGAGCAGTACTTC; CDR3: CASSLLAGRSYEQYF
size: NA; J: TRBJ1-2; D: TRBD1; V: TRBV7-2; DNA: TGTGCCAGCAGCCCGGGACAGGGGGCCTACGGCTACACCTTC; CDR3: CASSPGQGAYGYTF
size: NA; J: TRBJ1-1; D: NA; V: TRBV11-3; DNA: TGTGCCAGCAGCTTAGATGGGGGCGCTAAGACTTTCTTT; CDR3: CASSLDGGAKTFF
size: NA; J: TRBJ2-7; D: NA; V: TRBV27; DNA: TGTGCCAACCGCCCCGGCTCCTACGAGCAGTACTTC; CDR3: CANRPGSYEQYF
size: NA; J: TRBJ2-3; D: NA; V: TRBV7-3; DNA: TGTGCCAGCAGCTTCAGTGGATACTACACAGATACGCAGTATTTT; CDR3: CASSFSGYYTDTQYF
size: NA; J: TRBJ1-5; D: NA; V: TRBV19; DNA: TGTGCCAGTAGTATGGGGACGGCGGGGAATCAGCCCCAGCATTTT; CDR3: CASSMGTAGNQPQHF
size: NA; J: TRBJ2-7; D: TRBD1; V: TRBV27; DNA: TGTGCCAGCAGTTTATTCTTGGGACAGGGGAGCAACGAGCAGTACTTC; CDR3: CASSLFLGQGSNEQYF
size: NA; J: TRBJ2-3; D: NA; V: TRBV4-1; DNA: TGCGCCAGCAGCCCTTTGGGGAGCCCGACTAGCACAGATACGCAGTATTTT; CDR3: CASSPLGSPTSTDTQYF
size: once; J: TRBJ2-7; D: NA; V: TRBV7-9; DNA: TGTGCCAGCAGCTTAGTTACGGCGACCTACGAGCAGTACTTC; CDR3: CASSLVTATYEQYF
size: NA; J: TRBJ1-2; D: NA; V: TRBV27; DNA: TGTGCCAGCAGTTTCACGGGACTCGGGGTTTGGGGCTACACCTTC; CDR3: CASSFTGLGVWGYTF
size: NA; J: TRBJ2-7; D: TRBD1; V: TRBV28; DNA: TGTGCCACCGGGACAGGGGGATCCGAGCAGTACTTC; CDR3: CATGTGGSEQYF
size: few; J: TRBJ2-5; D: TRBD2; V: TRBV6-7; DNA: TGTGCCAGCAGTTACTCGACTAGCGGCACTGGAGCTTCCCCCCAAGAGACCCAGTACTTC; CDR3: CASSYSTSGTGASPQETQYF
size: NA; J: TRBJ2-3; D: NA; V: TRBV27; DNA: TGTGCCACACGGGGGGCTGGAGATACGCAGTATTTT; CDR3: CATRGAGDTQYF
size: NA; J: TRBJ2-3; D: NA; V: TRBV10-3; DNA: TGTGCCATCAGTGACGCTCGCACAGATACGCAGTATTTT; CDR3: CAISDARTDTQYF
size: NA; J: TRBJ1-1; D: NA; V: TRBV4-1; DNA: TGCGCCAGCAGCCAAGCTGGTATCGGGGGGGTCACTGAAGCTTTCTTT; CDR3: CASSQAGIGGVTEAFF
size: NA; J: TRBJ1-2; D: NA; V: TRBV11-2; DNA: TGTGCCAGCAGCTTAGATAGGAGATCTAACTATGGCTACACCTTC; CDR3: CASSLDRRSNYGYTF
size: NA; J: TRBJ2-1; D: TRBD1; V: TRBV11-3; DNA: TGTGCCAGCAAACAGGGGGCAGCCTACAATGAGCAGTTCTTC; CDR3: CASKQGAAYNEQFF
size: NA; J: TRBJ2-1; D: NA; V: TRBV7-9; DNA: TGTGCCAGCAGCTTAGGATTGGCAGGATCGTTAGGTGAGCAGTTCTTC; CDR3: CASSLGLAGSLGEQFF
size: few; J: TRBJ1-1; D: NA; V: TRBV20-1; DNA: TGCAGTGCCGCAGGGGACACTGAAGCTTTCTTT; CDR3: CSAAGDTEAFF
size: NA; J: TRBJ1-5; D: NA; V: TRBV19; DNA: TGTGCCAGTAGTATAAACAGATGGGATCAGCCCCAGCATTTT; CDR3: CASSINRWDQPQHF
size: once; J: TRBJ2-1; D: TRBD1; V: TRBV5-6; DNA: TGTGCCAGCAGCTGTCCGGGACAGGGGGATTGGTACAATGAGCAGTTCTTC; CDR3: CASSCPGQGDWYNEQFF
size: NA; J: TRBJ1-1; D: NA; V: TRBV7-8; DNA: TGTGCCAGCAGCCCGCAGGTCAGGGCTGAAGCTTTCTTT; CDR3: CASSPQVRAEAFF
size: NA; J: TRBJ2-1; D: TRBD2; V: TRBV11-2; DNA: TGTGCCAGCAGCTTAAGGCCCCGGAGTAGCGGGGGGGATGAGCAGTTCTTC; CDR3: CASSLRPRSSGGDEQFF
size: NA; J: TRBJ1-1; D: NA; V: TRBV12-3/TRBV12-4; DNA: TGTGCCAGCAGGGAAGGGATCGAAGCTTTCTTT; CDR3: CASREGIEAFF
size: NA; J: TRBJ1-5; D: NA; V: TRBV5-5; DNA: TGTGCCAGCAGCTTGAAAGGGGGTCAGCCCCAGCATTTT; CDR3: CASSLKGGQPQHF
size: few; J: TRBJ1-1; D: NA; V: TRBV5-6; DNA: TGTGCCAGCAGCCCATCAACGGGAACTGAAGCTTTCTTT; CDR3: CASSPSTGTEAFF
size: NA; J: TRBJ2-6; D: NA; V: TRBV2; DNA: TGTGCCAGCTATACCAGCTCTGGGGCCAACGTCCTGACTTTC; CDR3: CASYTSSGANVLTF